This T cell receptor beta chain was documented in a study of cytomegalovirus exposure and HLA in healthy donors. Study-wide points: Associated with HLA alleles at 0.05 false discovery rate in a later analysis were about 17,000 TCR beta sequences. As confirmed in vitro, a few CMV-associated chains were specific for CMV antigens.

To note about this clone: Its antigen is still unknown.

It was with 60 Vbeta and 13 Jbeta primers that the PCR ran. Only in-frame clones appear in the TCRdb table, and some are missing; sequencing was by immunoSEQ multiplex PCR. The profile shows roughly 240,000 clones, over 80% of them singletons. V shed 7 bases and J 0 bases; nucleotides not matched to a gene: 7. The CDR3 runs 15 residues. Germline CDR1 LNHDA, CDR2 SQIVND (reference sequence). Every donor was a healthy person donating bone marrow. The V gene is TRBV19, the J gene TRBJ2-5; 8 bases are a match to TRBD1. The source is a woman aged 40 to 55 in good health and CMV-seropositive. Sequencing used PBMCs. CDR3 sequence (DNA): TGTGCCAGTAAACTGGCAGGGGGCTACCAAGAGACCCAGTACTTC. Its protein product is CASKLAGGYQETQYF.